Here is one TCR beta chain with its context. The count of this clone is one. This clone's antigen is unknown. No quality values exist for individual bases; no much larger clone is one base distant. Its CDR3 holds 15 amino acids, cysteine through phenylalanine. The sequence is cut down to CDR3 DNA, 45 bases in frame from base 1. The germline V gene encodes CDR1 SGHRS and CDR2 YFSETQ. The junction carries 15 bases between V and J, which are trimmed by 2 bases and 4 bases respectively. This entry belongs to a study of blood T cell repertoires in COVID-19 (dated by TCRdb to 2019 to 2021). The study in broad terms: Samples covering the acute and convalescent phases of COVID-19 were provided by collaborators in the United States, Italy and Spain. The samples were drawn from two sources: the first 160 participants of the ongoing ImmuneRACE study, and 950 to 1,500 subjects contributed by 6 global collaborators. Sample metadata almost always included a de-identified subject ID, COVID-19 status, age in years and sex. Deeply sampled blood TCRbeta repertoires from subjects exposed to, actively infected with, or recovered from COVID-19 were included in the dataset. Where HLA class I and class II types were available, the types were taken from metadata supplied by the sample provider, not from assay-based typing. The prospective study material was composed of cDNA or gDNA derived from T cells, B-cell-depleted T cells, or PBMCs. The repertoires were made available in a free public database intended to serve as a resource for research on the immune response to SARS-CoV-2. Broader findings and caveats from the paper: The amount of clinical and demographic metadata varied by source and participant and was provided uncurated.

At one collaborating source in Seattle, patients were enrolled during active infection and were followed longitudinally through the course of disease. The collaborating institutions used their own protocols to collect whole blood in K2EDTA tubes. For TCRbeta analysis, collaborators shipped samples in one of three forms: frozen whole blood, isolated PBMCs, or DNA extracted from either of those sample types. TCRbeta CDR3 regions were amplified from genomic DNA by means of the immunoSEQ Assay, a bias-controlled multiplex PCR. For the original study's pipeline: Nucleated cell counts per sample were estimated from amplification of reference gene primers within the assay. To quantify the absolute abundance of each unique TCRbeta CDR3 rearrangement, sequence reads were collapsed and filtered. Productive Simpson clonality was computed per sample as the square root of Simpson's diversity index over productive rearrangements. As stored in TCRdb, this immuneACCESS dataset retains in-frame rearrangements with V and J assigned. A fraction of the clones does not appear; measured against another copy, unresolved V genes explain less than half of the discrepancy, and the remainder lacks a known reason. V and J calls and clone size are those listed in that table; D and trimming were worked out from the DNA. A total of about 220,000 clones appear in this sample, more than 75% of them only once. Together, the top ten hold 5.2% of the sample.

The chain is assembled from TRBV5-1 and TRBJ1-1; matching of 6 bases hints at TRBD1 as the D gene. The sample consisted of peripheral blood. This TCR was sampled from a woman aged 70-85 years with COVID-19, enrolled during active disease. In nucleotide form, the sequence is TGCGCCAGCAGCTTTCGGACAGATAGTGGCACTGAAGCTTTCTTT. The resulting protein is CASSFRTDSGTEAFF.